These T cell receptor beta chains were read from a single sample in a study of blood T cell repertoires in COVID-19. Assay used: immunoSEQ multiplex PCR; TCRdb lists only in-frame clones, some missing. This sample carries tens of thousands of clones, around 86% of them seen once, and the ten largest clones take around 40%. The sequenced material came from peripheral blood. These receptor sequences come from a man at least 80 years old with acute or convalescent COVID-19. Both conserved end residues are part of each CDR3. A D gene is named only where the DNA matches it firmly. Clone size is not always given. Where it is, it says once, few, many or a class for expanded clones.

CDR3: CASSSRDRINTEAFF
DNA: TGTGCCAGCTCAAGCCGGGACAGGATTAACACTGAAGCTTTCTTT
V: TRBV18
size: -
J: TRBJ1-1
D: TRBD1

CDR3: CASSAQGDYTGELFF
DNA: TGTGCCAGCAGTGCGCAGGGGGACTACACCGGGGAGCTGTTTTTT
V: TRBV2
size: -
J: TRBJ2-2
D: -

CDR3: CASSERGQINQPQHF
DNA: TGTGCCAGCAGTGAAAGGGGGCAGATCAATCAGCCCCAGCATTTT
V: TRBV2
size: -
J: TRBJ1-5
D: TRBD1

CDR3: CASSRVGRGKDYEQYF
DNA: TGTGCCAGCAGTCGCGTTGGAAGAGGAAAGGACTACGAGCAGTACTTC
V: TRBV6-2/TRBV6-3
size: once
J: TRBJ2-7
D: -

CDR3: CASSLEQGIDSPLHF
DNA: TGCGCCAGCAGCTTGGAACAGGGGATTGATTCACCCCTCCACTTT
V: TRBV5-1
size: -
J: TRBJ1-6
D: TRBD1

CDR3: CASSARAGDTGELFF
DNA: TGCGCCAGCAGCGCCAGGGCTGGGGACACCGGGGAGCTGTTTTTT
V: TRBV5-1
size: -
J: TRBJ2-2
D: -

CDR3: CASTTGTGVYEQYF
DNA: TGCGCCAGCACTACCGGGACAGGGGTCTACGAGCAGTACTTC
V: TRBV5-1
size: -
J: TRBJ2-7
D: TRBD1

CDR3: CASSLNSINYGYTF
DNA: TGTGCCAGCAGCTTAAACAGTATTAACTATGGCTACACCTTC
V: TRBV7-2
size: few
J: TRBJ1-2
D: -

CDR3: CASSLVSGMCQPQHF
DNA: TGTGCCAGCAGCTTAGTGTCAGGGATGTGTCAGCCCCAGCATTTT
V: TRBV7-9
size: -
J: TRBJ1-5
D: -

CDR3: CASSLTTALNTEAFF
DNA: TGTGCCAGCAGCTTAACAACAGCTTTGAACACTGAAGCTTTCTTT
V: TRBV7-3
size: -
J: TRBJ1-1
D: -

CDR3: CASSPGGGPHEQYF
DNA: TGTGCCAGCTCACCAGGAGGAGGGCCCCACGAGCAGTACTTC
V: TRBV18
size: -
J: TRBJ2-7
D: -

CDR3: CASKSGTHFYEQYF
DNA: TGTGCCAGCAAATCGGGGACACATTTCTACGAGCAGTACTTC
V: TRBV28
size: -
J: TRBJ2-7
D: -

CDR3: CASSLDRDNQPQHF
DNA: TGTGCCAGCAGCTTGGACAGGGACAATCAGCCCCAGCATTTT
V: TRBV7-6
size: large
J: TRBJ1-5
D: TRBD1

CDR3: CASSSTGLPTETQYF
DNA: TGTGCCAGCAGCTCCACAGGGCTCCCCACAGAAACGCAGTATTTT
V: TRBV7-3
size: -
J: TRBJ2-3
D: -

CDR3: CASMGLTYNEQFF
DNA: TGTGCCAGCATGGGACTCACCTACAATGAGCAGTTCTTC
V: TRBV3-1/TRBV3-2
size: -
J: TRBJ2-1
D: -

CDR3: CASSLDRGTEAFF
DNA: TGTGCCAGCAGTTTGGACAGGGGCACTGAAGCTTTCTTT
V: TRBV12-3/TRBV12-4
size: -
J: TRBJ1-1
D: TRBD1

CDR3: CASSLLGTSGTDTQYF
DNA: TGCGCCAGCAGCCTACTCGGGACTAGCGGGACAGATACGCAGTATTTT
V: TRBV5-1
size: -
J: TRBJ2-3
D: TRBD2

CDR3: CASSPQEAGTYEQYF
DNA: TGTGCCAGCAGCCCGCAGGAGGCTGGAACCTACGAGCAGTACTTC
V: TRBV14
size: -
J: TRBJ2-7
D: -

CDR3: CASSHGGGGKVADTQYF
DNA: TGTGCCAGCAGCCATGGAGGGGGCGGGAAGGTTGCAGATACGCAGTATTTT
V: TRBV3-1/TRBV3-2
size: -
J: TRBJ2-3
D: -

CDR3: CASSLLDIYSNQPQHF
DNA: TGTGCCAGCAGTTTATTAGACATCTATAGCAATCAGCCCCAGCATTTT
V: TRBV28
size: -
J: TRBJ1-5
D: -

CDR3: CASSQVSSNQPQHF
DNA: TGCGCCAGCAGCCAAGTTTCCTCGAATCAGCCCCAGCATTTT
V: TRBV4-3
size: -
J: TRBJ1-5
D: -

CDR3: CASSPNRRDRGIKQYF
DNA: TGCGCCAGCAGCCCCAACCGCCGGGACAGGGGAATCAAGCAGTACTTC
V: TRBV5-1
size: -
J: TRBJ2-7
D: TRBD1

CDR3: CASSPSGGETGELFF
DNA: TGTGCCAGCAGCCCCAGCGGAGGTGAGACCGGGGAGCTGTTTTTT
V: TRBV7-9
size: -
J: TRBJ2-2
D: -